The clone carrying this T cell receptor beta chain was seen many times. Its antigen is as yet unknown. The sample comes from a study of T cells after yellow fever vaccination. Study summary: Preparation of the low-cell-number fractions used SMART-Seq v4 Ultra Low Input. Study-wide results and caveats: When the response was secondary, it was weaker but reached its peak faster, day 5 versus 15. Boosting was followed by the reappearance of most primary-vaccination clones (96% CD4, roughly 90% CD8).

V was cut by 4 bases and J by 3 bases, with 10 bases left in between. The CDR3 is 14 amino acids. Production of TCR cDNA was by 5'RACE template switching, which also added a universal primer site and UMIs. TCRdb reanalysed the 5' RACE reads using MiXCR and keeps one entry per CDR3 protein. The data hold 360,000 or so distinct CDR3 sequences, with roughly 12% observed a single time. The sample consisted of PBMCs, taken on the day of the first yellow fever vaccination. J is TRBJ1-5 and V is TRBV12-3 or TRBV12-4; TRBD1 is a possible D gene (5 bases). The sequence came from a young man who received the YFV17D yellow fever vaccine. This CDR3 reads CASSYLGPNQPQHF. DNA of the CDR3: TGTGCCAGCAGTTACTTGGGGCCCAATCAGCCCCAGCATTTT.